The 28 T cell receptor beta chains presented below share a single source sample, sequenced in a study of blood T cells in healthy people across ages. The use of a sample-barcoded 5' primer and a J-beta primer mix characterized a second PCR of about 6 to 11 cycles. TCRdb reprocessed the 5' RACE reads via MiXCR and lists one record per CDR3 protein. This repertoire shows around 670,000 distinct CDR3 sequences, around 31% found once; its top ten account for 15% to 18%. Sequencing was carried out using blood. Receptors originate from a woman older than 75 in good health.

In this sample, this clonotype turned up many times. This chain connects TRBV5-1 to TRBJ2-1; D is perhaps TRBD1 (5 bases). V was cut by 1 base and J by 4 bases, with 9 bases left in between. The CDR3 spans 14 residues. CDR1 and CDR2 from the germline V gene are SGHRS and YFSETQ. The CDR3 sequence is CASSLTRAYNEQFF. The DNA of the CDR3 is TGCGCCAGCAGCTTGACCAGGGCGTACAATGAGCAGTTCTTC.

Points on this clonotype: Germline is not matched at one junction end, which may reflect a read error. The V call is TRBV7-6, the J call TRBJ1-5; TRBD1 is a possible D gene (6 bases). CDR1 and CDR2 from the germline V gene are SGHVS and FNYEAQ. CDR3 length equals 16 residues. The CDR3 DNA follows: TGTGCCAGCAGCCCCTACGGACAGAATAGCAATCAACCCCAGCATTTT. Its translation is CASSPYGQNSNQPQHF.

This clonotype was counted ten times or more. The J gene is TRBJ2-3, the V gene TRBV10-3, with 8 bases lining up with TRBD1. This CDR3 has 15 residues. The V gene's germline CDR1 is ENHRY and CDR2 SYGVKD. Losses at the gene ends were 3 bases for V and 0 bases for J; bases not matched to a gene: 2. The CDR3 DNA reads TGTGCCATCAGTGACCCAGGGGGCAGCACAGATACGCAGTATTTT. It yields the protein CAISDPGGSTDTQYF.

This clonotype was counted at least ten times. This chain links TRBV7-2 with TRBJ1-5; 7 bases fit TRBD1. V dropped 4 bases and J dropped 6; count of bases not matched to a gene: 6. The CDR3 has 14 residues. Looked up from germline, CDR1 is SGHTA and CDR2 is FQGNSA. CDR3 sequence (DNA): TGTGCCAGCAGCTCTCACAGGGGTAGTCAGCCCCAGCATTTT. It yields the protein CASSSHRGSQPQHF.

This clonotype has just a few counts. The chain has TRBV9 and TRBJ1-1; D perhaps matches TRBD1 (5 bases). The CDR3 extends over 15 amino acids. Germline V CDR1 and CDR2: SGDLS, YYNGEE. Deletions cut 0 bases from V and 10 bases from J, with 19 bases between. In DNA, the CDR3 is TGTGCCAGCAGCGTAGGGGTAACCGCCCAAGGGGTAGCTTTCTTT. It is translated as CASSVGVTAQGVAFF. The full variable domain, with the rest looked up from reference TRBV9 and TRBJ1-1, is DSGVTQTPKHLITATGQRVTLRCSPRSGDLSVYWYQQSLDQGLQFLIQYYNGEERAKGNILERFSAQQFPDLHSELNLSSLELGDSALYFCASSVGVTAQGVAFFGQGTRLTVV.

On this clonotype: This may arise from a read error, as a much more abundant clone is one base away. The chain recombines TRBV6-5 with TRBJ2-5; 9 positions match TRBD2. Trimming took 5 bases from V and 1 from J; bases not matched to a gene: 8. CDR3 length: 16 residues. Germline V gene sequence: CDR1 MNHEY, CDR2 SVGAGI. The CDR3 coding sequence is TGTGCCAGCAGTCGCGAGGGAGCGGGGGGCCAAGAGACCCAGTACTTC. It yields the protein CASSREGAGGQETQYF.

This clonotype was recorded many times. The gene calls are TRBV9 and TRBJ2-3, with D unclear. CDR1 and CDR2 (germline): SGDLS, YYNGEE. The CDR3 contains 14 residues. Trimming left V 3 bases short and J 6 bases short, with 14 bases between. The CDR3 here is CASSGESYQDTQYF. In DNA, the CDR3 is TGTGCCAGCAGCGGAGAGTCTTACCAGGATACGCAGTATTTT.

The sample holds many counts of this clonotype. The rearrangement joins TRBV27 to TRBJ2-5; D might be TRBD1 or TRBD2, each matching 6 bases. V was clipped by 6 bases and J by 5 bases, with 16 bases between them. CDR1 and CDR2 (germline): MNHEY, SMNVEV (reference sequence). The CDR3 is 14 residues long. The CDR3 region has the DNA TGTGCCAGCAGGTCTGTGGGGGGCCGGGAGACCCAGTACTTC. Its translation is CASRSVGGRETQYF.

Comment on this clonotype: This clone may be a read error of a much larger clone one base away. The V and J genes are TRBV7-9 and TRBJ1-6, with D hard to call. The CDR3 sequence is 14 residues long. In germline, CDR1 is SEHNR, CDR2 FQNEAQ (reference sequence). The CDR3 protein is CASGLRALNSPLHF. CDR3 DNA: TGTGCCAGCGGCTTACGGGCACTGAATTCACCCCTCCACTTT.

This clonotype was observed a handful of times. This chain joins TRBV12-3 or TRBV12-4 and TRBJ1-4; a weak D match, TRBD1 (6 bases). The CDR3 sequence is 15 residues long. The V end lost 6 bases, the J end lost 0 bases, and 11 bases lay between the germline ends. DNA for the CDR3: TGTGCCAGCAGAAGGGACACTTCAACTAATGAAAAACTGTTTTTT. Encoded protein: CASRRDTSTNEKLFF.

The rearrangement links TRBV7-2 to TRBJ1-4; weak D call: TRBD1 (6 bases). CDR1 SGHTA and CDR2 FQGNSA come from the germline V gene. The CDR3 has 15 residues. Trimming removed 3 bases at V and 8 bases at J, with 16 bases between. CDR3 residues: CASSFGGGGEEKLFF. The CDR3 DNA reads TGTGCCAGCAGCTTCGGGGGCGGAGGTGAAGAAAAACTGTTTTTT. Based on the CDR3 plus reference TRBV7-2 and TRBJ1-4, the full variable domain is GAGVSQSPSNKVTEKGKDVELRCDPISGHTALYWYRQSLGQGLEFLIYFQGNSAPDKSGLPSDRFSAERTGGSVSTLTIQRTQQEDSAVYLCASSFGGGGEEKLFFGSGTQLSVL.

CDR3 in amino acids: CASSLRPGNEQYF. CDR3 DNA: TGCGCCAGCAGCCTTCGACCGGGCAATGAGCAGTACTTC. The gene calls are TRBV4-3 and TRBJ2-5; D is undetermined. Looked up from germline, CDR1 is LGHNA and CDR2 is YSLEER. V gave up 4 bases and J gave up 11 bases, with 17 bases separating them. This CDR3 region has 13 residues.

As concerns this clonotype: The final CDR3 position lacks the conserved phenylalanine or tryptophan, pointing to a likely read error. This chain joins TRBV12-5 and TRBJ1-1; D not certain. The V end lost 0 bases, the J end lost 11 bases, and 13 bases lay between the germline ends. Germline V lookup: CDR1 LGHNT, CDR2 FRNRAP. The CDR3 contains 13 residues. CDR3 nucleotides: TGTGCTAGTGGTTTGGTAAGCGGGTTGCAGGCTTTCTTG. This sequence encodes CASGLVSGLQAFL.

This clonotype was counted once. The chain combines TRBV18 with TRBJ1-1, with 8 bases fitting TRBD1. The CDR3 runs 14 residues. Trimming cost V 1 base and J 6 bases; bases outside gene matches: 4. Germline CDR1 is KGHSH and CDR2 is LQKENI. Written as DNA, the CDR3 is TGTGCCAGCTCACCACGGCAGGGGGCTTCTGAAGCTTTCTTT. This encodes CASSPRQGASEAFF.

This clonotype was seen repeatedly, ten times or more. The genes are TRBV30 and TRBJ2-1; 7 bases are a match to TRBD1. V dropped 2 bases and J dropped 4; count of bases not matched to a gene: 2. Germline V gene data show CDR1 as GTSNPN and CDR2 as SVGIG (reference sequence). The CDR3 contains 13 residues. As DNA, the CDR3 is TGTGCCTGGAGTCAGGGGGAATACAATGAGCAGTTCTTC. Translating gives CAWSQGEYNEQFF.

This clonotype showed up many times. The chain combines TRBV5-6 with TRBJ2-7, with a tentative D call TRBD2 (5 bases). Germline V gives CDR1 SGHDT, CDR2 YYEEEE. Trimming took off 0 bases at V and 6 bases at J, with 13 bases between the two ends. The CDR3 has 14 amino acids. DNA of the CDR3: TGTGCCAGCAGCTTGGCCGGGCTAGCAGGCGAGCAGTACTTC. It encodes CASSLAGLAGEQYF.

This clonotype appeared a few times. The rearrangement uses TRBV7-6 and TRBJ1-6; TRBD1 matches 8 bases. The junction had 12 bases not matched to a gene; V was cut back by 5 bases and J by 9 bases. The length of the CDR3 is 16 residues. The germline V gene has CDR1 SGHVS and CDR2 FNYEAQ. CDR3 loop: CASSLGQGPGASPLHF. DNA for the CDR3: TGTGCCAGCAGCCTCGGACAGGGACCAGGGGCTTCACCCCTCCACTTT.

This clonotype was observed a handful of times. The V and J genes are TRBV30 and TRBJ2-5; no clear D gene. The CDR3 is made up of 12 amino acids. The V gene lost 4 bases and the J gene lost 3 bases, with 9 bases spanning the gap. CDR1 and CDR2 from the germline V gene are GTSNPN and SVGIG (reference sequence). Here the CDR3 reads CAWTRSEETQYF. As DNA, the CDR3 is TGTGCCTGGACTAGATCGGAAGAGACCCAGTACTTC.

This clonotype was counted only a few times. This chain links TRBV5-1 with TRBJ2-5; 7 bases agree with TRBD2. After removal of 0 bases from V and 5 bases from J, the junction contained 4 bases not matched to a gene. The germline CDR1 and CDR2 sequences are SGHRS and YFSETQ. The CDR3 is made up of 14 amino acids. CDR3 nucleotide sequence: TGCGCCAGCAGCTTGGGCCCAGCGGGGGAGACCCAGTACTTC. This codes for CASSLGPAGETQYF.

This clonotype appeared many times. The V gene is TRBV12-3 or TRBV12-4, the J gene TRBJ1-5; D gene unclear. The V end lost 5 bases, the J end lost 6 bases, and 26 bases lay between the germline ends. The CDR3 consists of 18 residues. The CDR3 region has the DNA TGTGCCAGCAGTCGCGCACTCGGCGGAGATCGGGCGTCTCAGCCCCAGCATTTT. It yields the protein CASSRALGGDRASQPQHF.

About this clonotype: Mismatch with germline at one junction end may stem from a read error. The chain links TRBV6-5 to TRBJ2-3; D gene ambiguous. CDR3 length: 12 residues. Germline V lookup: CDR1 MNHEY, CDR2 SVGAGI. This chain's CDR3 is CASRGSGDTRYF. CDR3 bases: TGTGCCAGCAGGGGGTCCGGTGATACGCGGTATTTT.

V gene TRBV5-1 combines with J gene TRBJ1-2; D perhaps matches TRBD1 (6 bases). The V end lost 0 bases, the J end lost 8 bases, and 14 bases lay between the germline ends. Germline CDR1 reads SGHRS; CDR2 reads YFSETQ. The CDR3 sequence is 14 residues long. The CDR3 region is CASSLDGGRWGYTF. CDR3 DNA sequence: TGCGCCAGCAGCTTGGATGGGGGCCGGTGGGGCTACACCTTC.

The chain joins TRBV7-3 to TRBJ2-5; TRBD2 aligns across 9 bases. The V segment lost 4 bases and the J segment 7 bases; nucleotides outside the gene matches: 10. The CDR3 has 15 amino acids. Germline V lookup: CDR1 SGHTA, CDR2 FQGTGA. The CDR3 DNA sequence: TGTGCCAGCAGCTCCCGACTAGCGGAGAGGGGGACCCAGTACTTC. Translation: CASSSRLAERGTQYF.

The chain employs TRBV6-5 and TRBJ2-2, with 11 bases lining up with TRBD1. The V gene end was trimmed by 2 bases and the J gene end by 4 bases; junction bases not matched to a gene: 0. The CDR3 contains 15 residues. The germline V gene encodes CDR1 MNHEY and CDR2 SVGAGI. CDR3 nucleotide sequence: TGTGCCAGCAGTTACGGGACAGGGGGCACCGGGGAGCTGTTTTTT. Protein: CASSYGTGGTGELFF.

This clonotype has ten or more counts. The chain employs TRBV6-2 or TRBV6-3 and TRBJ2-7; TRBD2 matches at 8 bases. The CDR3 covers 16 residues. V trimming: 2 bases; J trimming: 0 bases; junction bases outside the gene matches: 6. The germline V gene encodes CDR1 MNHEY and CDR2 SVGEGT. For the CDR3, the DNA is TGTGCCAGCAGTTACCGAATAGCGGGGAGCTCCTACGAGCAGTACTTC. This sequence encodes CASSYRIAGSSYEQYF.

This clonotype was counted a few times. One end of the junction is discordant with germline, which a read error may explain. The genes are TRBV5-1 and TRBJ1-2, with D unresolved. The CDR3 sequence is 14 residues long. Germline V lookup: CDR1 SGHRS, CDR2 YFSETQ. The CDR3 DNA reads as TGCGCCAGCAGCCCACGGTCCGCCGGGTATGACTACACCTTC. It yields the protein CASSPRSAGYDYTF.

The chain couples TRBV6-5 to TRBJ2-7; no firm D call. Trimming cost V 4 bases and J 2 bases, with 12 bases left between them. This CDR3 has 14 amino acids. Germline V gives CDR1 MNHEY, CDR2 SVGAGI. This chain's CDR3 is CASSFSSLTYEQYF. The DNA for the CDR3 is TGTGCCAGCAGTTTCTCGTCGTTAACCTACGAGCAGTACTTC.

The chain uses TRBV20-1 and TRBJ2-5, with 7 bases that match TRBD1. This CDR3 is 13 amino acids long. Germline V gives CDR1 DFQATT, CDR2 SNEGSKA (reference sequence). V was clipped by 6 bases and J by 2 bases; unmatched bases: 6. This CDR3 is CSADRDSQETQYF. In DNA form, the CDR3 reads TGCAGTGCGGACCGGGACAGTCAAGAGACCCAGTACTTC.